These 6 T cell receptor beta chains share one sample of origin, sequenced in a study of CD39 and CD103 CD8 tumor-infiltrating T cells. Assay: immunoSEQ multiplex PCR; the TCRdb copy retains only in-frame clones and omits some. In the table there are approximately 17,000 clones, approximately 90% of which are singletons. Sample: CD8+ T cells sorted from blood. The subset denotes: total memory CD8 T cells (CD45RA-CCR7+/-) from blood or uninvolved lymph node. Receptor source: a human donor with head and neck squamous cell carcinoma.

The V gene is TRBV1, the J gene TRBJ2-2; no DNA check was done on the table's D call, TRBD1. TRBV1 counts as a pseudogene. The CDR3 has 16 residues. CDR3 bases: TGCACCAGCGGAACCGGGACAGCAACGAACACCGGGGAGCTGTTTTTT. Translation: CTSGTGTATNTGELFF.

This clone appeared a few times. This sequence joins TRBV6-4 and TRBJ2-3; 11 nucleotides match TRBD1. CDR1 MRHNA and CDR2 SNTAGT come from the germline V gene. CDR3 size: 14 residues. V was clipped by 3 bases and J by 4 bases; unmatched bases: 0. CDR3 amino acids: CASSEGQGADTQYF. The CDR3 DNA is TGTGCCAGCAGTGAGGGACAGGGGGCAGATACGCAGTATTTT.

This chain joins TRBV14 and TRBJ2-1, with no clear D. The V and J ends lost 1 base and 9 bases respectively, with 10 bases between them. Germline V gene lookup returns CDR1 SGHDN and CDR2 FVKESK. The CDR3 covers 13 residues. In DNA form, the CDR3 reads TGTGCCAGCAGCCAAGTGTCCTGGGGTGAGCAGTTCTTC. This codes for CASSQVSWGEQFF.

This clone has just one count. V gene TRBV5-4 combines with J gene TRBJ2-2; D unclear. The V end lost 4 bases, the J end lost 2 bases, and 18 bases lay between the germline ends. Germline assignment: CDR1 SGHNT and CDR2 YYREEE (reference sequence). The CDR3 extends over 17 amino acids. As DNA, the CDR3 is TGTGCCAGCAGCCCCTGGCTCGCGCAACCAAACACCGGGGAGCTGTTTTTT. Its protein product is CASSPWLAQPNTGELFF.

V and J are TRBV6-5 and TRBJ1-2; D is uncertain. V shed 6 bases and J shed 6 bases, with 8 bases lying between them. This CDR3 is 11 amino acids long. Germline V CDR1 and CDR2: MNHEY, SVGAGI. The CDR3 bases are TGTGCCAGCAGCCACGGGGATGGCTACACCTTC. Its protein is CASSHGDGYTF.

The CDR3 protein is CASSVDIHYEQYF. The CDR3 DNA reads TGTGCCAGCAGCGTGGACATCCATTACGAGCAGTACTTC. This chain connects TRBV7-9 to TRBJ2-7, with a weak D call TRBD1 (5 bases). Trimming pared 5 bases from V and 4 bases from J, leaving 12 bases between. This CDR3 region has 13 residues. Germline V lookup: CDR1 SEHNR, CDR2 FQNEAQ (reference sequence).